The clone carrying this T cell receptor (beta chain) has more than one count but fewer than ten. The data were taken from a study of T-cell reconstitution after alpha-beta-depleted transplantation in children. Unique molecular identifiers were incorporated when the TCRbeta library was constructed. MiXCR, run by TCRdb on the PCR reads, gives a single entry per CDR3 protein. The sample lists about 210,000 distinct CDR3 sequences, approximately 19% occurring once. Trimming cost V 2 bases and J 9 bases, with 20 bases left between them. The CDR3 spans 17 residues. CDR1 is SGHTA and CDR2 is FQGNSA in the germline V gene.

This clonotype was sampled from a male patient between 2 and 9 years old who had a stem cell transplant for acute lymphoblastic leukemia, so the T cells may come from the graft donor. Sequenced material: PBMCs, mostly from graft donor cells, taken 360 days after TCRalphabeta/CD19-depleted stem cell transplant. This chain connects TRBV7-2 to TRBJ1-6; D call uncertain. The CDR3 coding sequence is TGTGCCAGCAGCTTAAACTTCTCGCGGCGGTGGAGTTCACCCCTCCACTTT. Encoded protein: CASSLNFSRRWSSPLHF.